This entry lists 16 T cell receptor beta chains sequenced from one sample in a study of CD8 T cells in ankylosing spondylitis. TCRdb reprocessed the 5' RACE reads with MiXCR, giving one entry per CDR3 protein. The sample has 310,000 or so distinct CDR3 sequences; about 20% are singletons. Sequencing used blood, either unsorted or a sorted T cell fraction (not recorded which). The receptors shown here come from a male donor with ankylosing spondylitis or in good health (not recorded which).

This clonotype was recorded a few times. The chain employs TRBV5-5 and TRBJ2-2, with 8 bases aligning to TRBD1. The length of the CDR3 is 17 residues. With 0 bases clipped from V and 5 bases from J, the junction kept 9 bases outside the gene matches. Germline-derived CDR1 and CDR2 are SGHKS and YYEKEE (reference sequence). CDR3 DNA sequence: TGTGCCAGCAGCTTGGTGCAGGGGGCGCCTAATACCGGGGAGCTGTTTTTT. This codes for CASSLVQGAPNTGELFF.

The rearrangement links TRBV6-5 to TRBJ2-5, with 9 bases that match TRBD2. In germline, CDR1 is MNHEY, CDR2 SVGAGI. V lost 2 bases, J lost 5 bases, and 18 bases stayed unmatched. CDR3 length: 19 residues. The CDR3 DNA reads as TGTGCCAGCAGTTACCCCCGACGGCTAGGGGAGCGGGGGGACGAGACCCAGTACTTC. Protein sequence: CASSYPRRLGERGDETQYF.

This rearrangement joins TRBV5-1 to TRBJ1-2; tentatively, D is TRBD1 (5 bases). This CDR3 has 13 residues. CDR1 SGHRS and CDR2 YFSETQ come from the germline V gene. V lost 4 bases, J lost 4 bases, and 11 bases lay in between. CDR3 nucleotide sequence: TGCGCCAGCAGCCCCTTGGGGGGCTATGGCTACACCTTC. Translation: CASSPLGGYGYTF. Full variable domain (outside the CDR3, taken from reference TRBV5-1 and TRBJ1-2): KAGVTQTPRYLIKTRGQQVTLSCSPISGHRSVSWYQQTPGQGLQFLFEYFSETQRNKGNFPGRFSGRQFSNSRSEMNVSTLELGDSALYLCASSPLGGYGYTFGSGTRLTVV.

This chain links TRBV6-1 with TRBJ2-7; TRBD1 agrees at 9 bases. This CDR3 comprises 16 residues. The ends lost 4 bases at V and 6 bases at J; junction bases unmatched: 13. Germline-derived CDR1 and CDR2 are MNHNS and SASEGT. The CDR3 nucleotides are TGTGCCAGCAGTGGGAGCCATCACAGGGGGCGCCGCGAGCAGTACGTC. Amino acids: CASSGSHHRGRREQYV.

The gene calls are TRBV3-1 and TRBJ1-4; D remains unclear. This CDR3 region has 14 residues. The V and J ends lost 4 bases and 0 bases respectively, with 6 bases between them. Germline V lookup: CDR1 LGHDT, CDR2 YNNKEL (reference sequence). Written as DNA, the CDR3 is TGTGCCAGCAGCCCGGGGTCAACTAATGAAAAACTGTTTTTT. This encodes CASSPGSTNEKLFF.

This chain uses TRBV5-1 with TRBJ2-3; D remains ambiguous. Looked up from germline, CDR1 is SGHRS and CDR2 is YFSETQ. This CDR3 has 13 residues. V was trimmed by 6 bases and J by 2 bases, leaving 10 bases between them. The CDR3 nucleotides read TGCGCCAGCAAGCAGGCTACCACAGATACGCAGTATTTT. Its protein is CASKQATTDTQYF.

This chain connects TRBV12-3 or TRBV12-4 to TRBJ1-1; D not certain. This CDR3 has 14 residues. The ends were cut back, 6 bases at V and 5 bases at J, with 16 bases in the middle. CDR3 nucleotides: TGTGCCAGCAGCCTTAGGTTGGGGAGAACTGAAGCTTTCTTT. Amino acids: CASSLRLGRTEAFF.

The V call is TRBV6-5, the J call TRBJ2-4; 8 bases agree with TRBD1. Germline CDR1 is MNHEY and CDR2 is SVGAGI. The CDR3 consists of 15 residues. Losses at the gene ends were 5 bases for V and 3 bases for J; bases not matched to a gene: 6. CDR3 loop: CASSTQDRVKNIQYF. The CDR3, as DNA: TGTGCCAGCAGTACTCAGGACAGGGTCAAAAACATTCAGTACTTC.

V is TRBV28 and J is TRBJ2-2; 8 bases are a match to TRBD1. The CDR3 loop spans 16 amino acids. V gave up 3 bases and J gave up 2 bases; unmatched junction bases: 5. Germline CDR1 is MDHEN and CDR2 is SYDVKM. The CDR3 DNA reads as TGTGCCAGCAGTTTGTTCAGGGGGCTCAACACCGGGGAGCTGTTTTTT. Translating gives CASSLFRGLNTGELFF.

The chain is built from TRBV5-5 and TRBJ1-6, with unresolved D. Per germline, CDR1 SGHKS and CDR2 YYEKEE (reference sequence). With 2 bases removed from V and 2 bases from J, the gap between germline ends came to 11 bases. The CDR3 covers 16 residues. CDR3 sequence reads: CASSFLREPYNSPLHF. CDR3 nucleotides: TGTGCCAGCAGCTTTCTTAGGGAACCCTATAATTCACCCCTCCACTTT.

This clonotype was detected only a few times. The chain recombines TRBV5-1 with TRBJ2-2; D possibly corresponds to TRBD2 (5 bases). Trimming removed 2 bases from V and 0 bases from J, with 11 bases in between. Looked up from germline, CDR1 is SGHRS and CDR2 is YFSETQ. The CDR3 has 16 amino acids. The DNA of the CDR3 is TGCGCCAGCAGCTTTAGCGTTTTCGCGAACACCGGGGAGCTGTTTTTT. This translates into CASSFSVFANTGELFF.

The gene calls are TRBV2 and TRBJ2-2; 8 positions match TRBD2. The V segment lost 8 bases and the J segment 4 bases; nucleotides outside the gene matches: 6. The length of the CDR3 is 14 residues. Germline assignment: CDR1 SNHLY and CDR2 FYNNEI. The DNA for the CDR3 is TGTGCCAGCCACGGGGGGGCGGTCACCGGGGAGCTGTTTTTT. It codes for CASHGGAVTGELFF.

This clonotype was observed a few times. This chain uses TRBV5-1 with TRBJ1-5, with 11 bases aligning to TRBD1. V shed 4 bases, J shed 4 bases, and the junction held 7 bases outside the gene matches. The germline V gene has CDR1 SGHRS and CDR2 YFSETQ. CDR3 size: 16 residues. CDR3 amino acids: CASSPGTGGGNQPQHF. The CDR3 nucleotides are TGCGCCAGCAGCCCCGGGACAGGGGGTGGAAATCAGCCCCAGCATTTT.

V and J are TRBV28 and TRBJ2-5; 8 bases are a match to TRBD2. V was clipped by 5 bases and J by 2 bases; unmatched bases: 10. The CDR3 runs 16 residues. Looked up from germline, CDR1 is MDHEN and CDR2 is SYDVKM. The CDR3 sequence is CASSPRDIAGQETQYF. CDR3 nucleotide sequence: TGTGCCAGCAGTCCCAGAGACATAGCGGGGCAAGAGACCCAGTACTTC.

The chain joins TRBV18 to TRBJ2-1, with unresolved D. The CDR3 runs to 17 residues. From germline, CDR1 is KGHSH and CDR2 LQKENI. With 0 bases removed from V and 0 bases from J, the gap between germline ends came to 12 bases. CDR3 residues: CASSPPQRFSSYNEQFF. The CDR3 DNA reads as TGTGCCAGCTCACCACCGCAGCGCTTTAGCTCCTACAATGAGCAGTTCTTC.

With respect to this clonotype: Just one base apart from a much larger clone, this may be a read error. This chain links TRBV20-1 with TRBJ2-3; TRBD1 agrees at 8 bases. The CDR3 extends over 14 amino acids. CDR1 and CDR2 (germline): DFQATT, SNEGSKA (reference sequence). CDR3 sequence (DNA): TGCAGTGCTAGGTTGCCAGGGGGCAGAGATGCGCAGTATTTT. Amino acid sequence: CSARLPGGRDAQYF.